The 21 T cell receptor beta chains given below trace back to one sample, sequenced in a study of blood T cell repertoires in COVID-19. Generated by immunoSEQ multiplex PCR, the TCRdb table keeps only in-frame clones and is missing some. Among approximately 300,000 clones listed, 70% to 90% were seen once. The specimen sequenced was peripheral blood. These receptors all stem from a human donor with COVID-19, enrolled during active disease. The donor label of this sample is uncertain.

The chain employs TRBV11-1 and TRBJ2-5; 10 bases align to TRBD2. The V and J ends lost 4 bases and 5 bases, in that order; junction bases with no gene match: 7. CDR3 size: 15 residues. Germline CDR1 and CDR2: SGHAT and FQDESV (reference sequence). The CDR3 is CASSYLAGDGETQYF. Written as DNA, the CDR3 is TGTGCCAGCAGCTACCTAGCGGGAGACGGGGAGACCCAGTACTTC.

This chain links TRBV19 with TRBJ1-1; D remains unclear. Germline loops: CDR1 LNHDA, CDR2 SQIVND (reference sequence). The V and J ends lost 6 bases and 1 base respectively, with 9 bases between them. The CDR3 runs 13 residues. The CDR3 DNA reads as TGTGCCAGTAGCCTTAGCTCGAACACTGAAGCTTTCTTT. Protein sequence: CASSLSSNTEAFF. The full variable domain, its missing parts supplied by reference TRBV19 and TRBJ1-1, is DGGITQSPKYLFRKEGQNVTLSCEQNLNHDAMYWYRQDPGQGLRLIYYSQIVNDFQKGDIAEGYSVSREKKESFPLTVTSAQKNPTAFYLCASSLSSNTEAFFGQGTRLTVV.

A single count supports this clone. This chain links TRBV6-5 with TRBJ1-2, with D possibly being TRBD1 (6 bases). The ends were cut back, 0 bases at V and 8 bases at J, with 10 bases in the middle. Per the germline V gene, CDR1 is MNHEY and CDR2 is SVGAGI. There are 13 residues in the CDR3. The CDR3 DNA sequence: TGTGCCAGCAGTTACTCCGGCAGGGGCGGCTACACCTTC. The encoded protein is CASSYSGRGGYTF.

The chain joins TRBV11-2 to TRBJ1-1; TRBD1 matches at 8 bases. The CDR3 spans 18 residues. With V trimmed by 5 bases and J by 1 base, 15 bases remained unmatched. CDR1 and CDR2 (germline): SGHAT, FQNNGV. The CDR3 loop is CASSPGQGIGPKNTEAFF. CDR3 bases: TGTGCCAGCAGCCCAGGACAGGGAATAGGACCAAAGAACACTGAAGCTTTCTTT.

The chain recombines TRBV11-3 with TRBJ1-2; a weak D match, TRBD1 (5 bases). The germline V gene encodes CDR1 SGHNT and CDR2 YENEEA. Trimming removed 5 bases from V and 4 bases from J, with 14 bases in between. This CDR3 has 14 residues. The CDR3 spells CASSLQGQIYGYTF. In nucleotides, the CDR3 is TGTGCCAGCAGCCTCCAGGGCCAGATCTATGGCTACACCTTC.

This chain joins TRBV15 and TRBJ2-1; 12 nucleotides match TRBD2. Germline assignment: CDR1 LNHNV and CDR2 YYDKDF (reference sequence). After removal of 2 bases from V and 8 bases from J, the junction contained 7 bases not matched to a gene. CDR3 size: 16 residues. CDR3 DNA: TGTGCCACCAGCAGAAATAGGCTAGCGGGAGGGGATGAGCAGTTCTTC. This translates into CATSRNRLAGGDEQFF.

The rearrangement uses TRBV9 and TRBJ2-1; 7 bases align to TRBD2. The CDR3 is 16 amino acids. The germline V gene has CDR1 SGDLS and CDR2 YYNGEE. V dropped 4 bases and J dropped 3; count of bases not matched to a gene: 10. CDR3 nucleotide sequence: TGTGCCAGCAGCCCCGGGGGGAGCGGAGGCTACAATGAGCAGTTCTTC. It yields the protein CASSPGGSGGYNEQFF.

The V call is TRBV6-5, the J call TRBJ1-4; 7 bases align to TRBD1. This CDR3 is 16 amino acids long. Germline V lookup: CDR1 MNHEY, CDR2 SVGAGI. V was pared by 3 bases and J by 4 bases, with 8 bases of the junction left unmatched. This chain's CDR3 is CASSYGQVLGNEKLFF. In DNA form, the CDR3 reads TGTGCCAGCAGTTATGGACAGGTCCTGGGTAATGAAAAACTGTTTTTT.

The V and J genes are TRBV6-1 and TRBJ2-4; 7 bases agree with TRBD2. The V gene end was trimmed by 2 bases and the J gene end by 4 bases; junction bases not matched to a gene: 5. The CDR3 is 15 amino acids. Germline loops: CDR1 MNHNS, CDR2 SASEGT. The CDR3 nucleotides are TGTGCCAGCAGTGAAATGAGAGCGGGAAAAAACATTCAGTACTTC. This gives the protein CASSEMRAGKNIQYF.

This sequence joins TRBV29-1 and TRBJ1-4; weak D call: TRBD1 (6 bases). The length of the CDR3 is 13 residues. The V and J ends lost 6 bases and 6 bases respectively, with 14 bases between them. CDR1 SQVTM and CDR2 ANQGSEA come from the germline V gene. The CDR3 coding sequence is TGCAGCGTCCGGGGGGCTGAGGATGAAAAACTGTTTTTT. Translating it yields CSVRGAEDEKLFF.

The chain is built from TRBV10-2 and TRBJ2-1; D possibly corresponds to TRBD2 (5 bases). The CDR3 extends over 14 amino acids. Germline V lookup: CDR1 WSHSY, CDR2 SAAADI. Trimming took off 5 bases at V and 8 bases at J, with 16 bases between the two ends. The CDR3 reads CASSSRSMRDEQFF. The CDR3 bases are TGCGCCAGCAGTAGTCGGTCAATGAGGGATGAGCAGTTCTTC.

The chain combines TRBV30 with TRBJ2-1; TRBD2 aligns across 8 bases. V dropped 1 base and J dropped 15; count of bases not matched to a gene: 11. This CDR3 spans 13 amino acids. Germline V gene lookup returns CDR1 GTSNPN and CDR2 SVGIG (reference sequence). The CDR3 protein is CAWSGGGGLAGFF. The CDR3 coding sequence is TGTGCCTGGAGTGGGGGGGGTGGACTAGCTGGGTTCTTC.

This sequence joins TRBV7-2 and TRBJ1-2; no definite D call. The V gene's germline CDR1 is SGHTA and CDR2 FQGNSA. The CDR3 totals 14 residues. The germline V and J ends were trimmed by 2 bases and 3 bases, with 10 bases remaining between them. CDR3 nucleotide sequence: TGTGCCAGCAGCTTATGGGAGGCGGACTATGGCTACACCTTC. It is translated as CASSLWEADYGYTF.

This rearrangement joins TRBV2 to TRBJ2-7, with 11 bases identical to TRBD1. CDR1 and CDR2 (germline): SNHLY, FYNNEI. The CDR3 consists of 19 residues. V shed 3 bases and J 5 bases; nucleotides not matched to a gene: 18. The CDR3 DNA sequence: TGTGCCAGCAGTGATATGGATTCCCAGGGTTGGGGACAGGGGGACGAGCAGTACTTC. As protein: CASSDMDSQGWGQGDEQYF. The whole variable domain, filled in from reference TRBV2 and TRBJ2-7, reads EPEVTQTPSHQVTQMGQEVILRCVPISNHLYFYWYRQILGQKVEFLVSFYNNEISEKSEIFDDQFSVERPDGSNFTLKIRSTKLEDSAMYFCASSDMDSQGWGQGDEQYFGPGTRLTVT.

CDR3 residues: CASSQDMSGVFTDTQYF. CDR3 sequence (DNA): TGCGCCAGCAGCCAAGATATGTCGGGAGTGTTCACAGATACGCAGTATTTT. The genes are TRBV4-1 and TRBJ2-3, with D perhaps TRBD2 (6 bases). Germline assignment: CDR1 MGHRA and CDR2 YSYEKL. V lost 0 bases to trimming and J lost 2 bases, with 15 bases between them. There are 17 residues in the CDR3.

This rearrangement joins TRBV10-1 to TRBJ2-1; TRBD1 matches 8 bases. The CDR3 runs 15 residues. CDR1 and CDR2 from the germline V gene are WNHNN and SYGVQD (reference sequence). Losses at the gene ends were 4 bases for V and 7 bases for J; bases not matched to a gene: 9. CDR3 in amino acids: CASSGRTGIGNEQFF. The CDR3 DNA is TGCGCCAGCAGTGGAAGGACAGGGATCGGTAATGAGCAGTTCTTC.

The rearrangement joins TRBV6-6 to TRBJ2-1, with TRBD2 matching 7 bases. Germline CDR1 and CDR2: MNHNY and SVGAGI (reference sequence). This CDR3 has 14 residues. J gave up 3 bases and V 6 bases, and 5 bases lay outside the gene matches. This chain's CDR3 is CASRTSTDYNEQFF. CDR3 DNA sequence: TGTGCCAGCAGGACTAGCACGGACTACAATGAGCAGTTCTTC.

The chain uses TRBV19 and TRBJ1-5, with 7 bases aligning to TRBD1. CDR3 size: 15 residues. The V gene end was trimmed by 1 base and the J gene end by 6 bases; junction bases not matched to a gene: 6. Germline V gene lookup returns CDR1 LNHDA and CDR2 SQIVND (reference sequence). CDR3 in amino acids: CASSIAKGASQPQHF. The CDR3 DNA reads as TGTGCCAGTAGTATAGCAAAGGGGGCTTCTCAGCCCCAGCATTTT. The complete variable domain, with remaining parts taken from reference TRBV19 and TRBJ1-5, reads DGGITQSPKYLFRKEGQNVTLSCEQNLNHDAMYWYRQDPGQGLRLIYYSQIVNDFQKGDIAEGYSVSREKKESFPLTVTSAQKNPTAFYLCASSIAKGASQPQHFGDGTRLSIL.

This rearrangement joins TRBV3-1 (or the pseudogene TRBV3-2) to TRBJ1-3, with 7 bases lining up with TRBD1. Trimming cost V 4 bases and J 1 base; bases outside gene matches: 7. Germline CDR1 and CDR2: LGHDT and YNNKEL (reference sequence). This CDR3 spans 16 amino acids. CDR3 region: CASSRGQAGSGNTIYF. In DNA form, the CDR3 reads TGTGCCAGCAGCCGCGGACAGGCGGGTTCTGGAAACACCATATATTTT.

In nucleotides, the CDR3 is TGTGCCAGCAGCCACCCCTTGATGGACAGATATAATGAAAAACTGTTTTTT. Its translation: CASSHPLMDRYNEKLFF. The chain has TRBV7-9 and TRBJ1-4, with D perhaps matching TRBD1 (6 bases). CDR1 is SEHNR, CDR2 FQNEAQ, per germline (reference sequence). V lost 5 bases and J lost 4, with 20 bases in between. The CDR3 loop spans 17 amino acids.

The CDR3 sequence is CASSYLNRNEQYF. In nucleotides, the CDR3 is TGTGCCAGCAGTTACTTAAACAGGAACGAGCAGTACTTC. This rearrangement joins TRBV6-5 to TRBJ2-7; D is perhaps TRBD1 (5 bases). The germline gives CDR1 MNHEY, CDR2 SVGAGI. The V gene lost 1 base and the J gene lost 5 bases, with 9 bases spanning the gap. This CDR3 has 13 residues.